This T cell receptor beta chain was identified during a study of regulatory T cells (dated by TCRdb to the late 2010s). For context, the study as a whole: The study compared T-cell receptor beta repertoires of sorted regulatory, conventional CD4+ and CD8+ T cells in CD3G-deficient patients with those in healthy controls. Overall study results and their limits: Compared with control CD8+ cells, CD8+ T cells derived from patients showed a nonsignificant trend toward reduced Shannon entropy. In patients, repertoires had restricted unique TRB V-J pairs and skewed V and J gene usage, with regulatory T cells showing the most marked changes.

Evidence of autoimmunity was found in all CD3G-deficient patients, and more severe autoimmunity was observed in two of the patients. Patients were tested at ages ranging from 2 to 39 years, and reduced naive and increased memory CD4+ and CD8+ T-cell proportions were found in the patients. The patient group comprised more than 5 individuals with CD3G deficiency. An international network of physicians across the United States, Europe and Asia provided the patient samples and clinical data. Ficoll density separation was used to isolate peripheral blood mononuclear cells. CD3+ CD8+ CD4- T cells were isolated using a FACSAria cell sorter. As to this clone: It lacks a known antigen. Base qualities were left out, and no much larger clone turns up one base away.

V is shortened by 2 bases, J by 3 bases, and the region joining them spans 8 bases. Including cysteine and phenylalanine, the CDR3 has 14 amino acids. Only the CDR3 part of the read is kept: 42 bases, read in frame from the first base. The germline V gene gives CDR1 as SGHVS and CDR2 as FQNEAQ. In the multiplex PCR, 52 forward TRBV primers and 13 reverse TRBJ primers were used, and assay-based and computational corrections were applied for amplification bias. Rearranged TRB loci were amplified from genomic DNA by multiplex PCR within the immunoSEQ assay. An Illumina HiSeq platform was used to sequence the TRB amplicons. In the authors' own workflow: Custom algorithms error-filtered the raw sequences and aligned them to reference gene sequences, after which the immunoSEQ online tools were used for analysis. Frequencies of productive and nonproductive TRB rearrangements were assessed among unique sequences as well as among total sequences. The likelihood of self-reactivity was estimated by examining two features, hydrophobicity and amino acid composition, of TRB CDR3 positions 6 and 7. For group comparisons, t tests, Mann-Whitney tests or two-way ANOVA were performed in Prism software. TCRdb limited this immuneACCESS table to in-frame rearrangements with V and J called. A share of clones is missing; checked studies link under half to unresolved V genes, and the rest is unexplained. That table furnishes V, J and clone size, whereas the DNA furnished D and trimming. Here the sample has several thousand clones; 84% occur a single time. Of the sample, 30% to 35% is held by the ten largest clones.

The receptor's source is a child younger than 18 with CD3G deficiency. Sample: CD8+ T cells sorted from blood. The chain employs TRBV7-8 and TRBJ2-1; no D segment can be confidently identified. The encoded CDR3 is CASSLSASYNEQFF. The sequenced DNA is TGTGCCAGCAGCTTAAGTGCCAGCTACAATGAGCAGTTCTTC.